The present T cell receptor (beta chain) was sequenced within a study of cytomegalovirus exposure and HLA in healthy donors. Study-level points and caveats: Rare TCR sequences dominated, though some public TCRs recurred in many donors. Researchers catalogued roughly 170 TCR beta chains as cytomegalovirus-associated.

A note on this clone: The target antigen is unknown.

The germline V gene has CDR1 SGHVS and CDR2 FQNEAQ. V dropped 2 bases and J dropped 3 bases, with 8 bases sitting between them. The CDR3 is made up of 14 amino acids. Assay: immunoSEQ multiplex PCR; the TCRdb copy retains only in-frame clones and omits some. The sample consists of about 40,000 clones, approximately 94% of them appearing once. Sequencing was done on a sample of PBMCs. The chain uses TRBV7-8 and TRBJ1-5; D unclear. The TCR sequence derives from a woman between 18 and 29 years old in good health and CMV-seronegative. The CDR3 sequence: CASSLTSVNQPQHF. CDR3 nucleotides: TGTGCCAGCAGCTTAACTTCGGTCAATCAGCCCCAGCATTTT.